Listed below are T cell receptor beta chains from one sample, sequenced in a study of blood T cell repertoires in COVID-19. Repertoires were generated with immunoSEQ multiplex PCR, while TCRdb's copy carries only in-frame clones and drops some. The profile covers around 93,000 clones, with 75% to 85% appearing a single time and approximately 9.3% taken by the ten largest. Sequenced sample: peripheral blood. The origin of the receptors is a woman older than 75 with acute or convalescent COVID-19. CDR3s include the opening cysteine and the closing phenylalanine or tryptophan. A D gene is named only where the DNA matches it firmly. Size is omitted from some rows. Given values are once, few, many or a class for expanded clones.

>15|-|TRBV4-1|TRBJ2-2|-
TGCGCCAGCAGCCAAGTCTCAAGGGGCACCGGGGAGCTGTTTTTT
CASSQVSRGTGELFF
>17|-|TRBV19|TRBJ2-2|-
TGTGCCAGTAGTCCGGTGGACATTAGTTCGAACACCGGGGAGCTGTTTTTT
CASSPVDISSNTGELFF
>13|-|TRBV5-1|TRBJ1-3|TRBD1
TGCGCCAGCGGGACAGGGGACGGAAACACCATATATTTT
CASGTGDGNTIYF
>15|-|TRBV6-5|TRBJ2-1|TRBD1
TGTGCCAGCAGTCACGGACAGGGCGGCTACAATGAGCAGTTCTTC
CASSHGQGGYNEQFF
>16|-|TRBV6-4|TRBJ2-7|-
TGTGCCAGCAGTGACTCGAAAAGGACAGACCCCTACGAGCAGTACTTC
CASSDSKRTDPYEQYF
>11|-|TRBV5-6|TRBJ2-7|-
TGTGCCAGCAGCTCTAGCTACGAGCAGTACTTC
CASSSSYEQYF
>17|-|TRBV27|TRBJ2-3|TRBD2
TGTGCCAGCAGTGCTAGGACTAGCGGGAGGACCACAGATACGCAGTATTTT
CASSARTSGRTTDTQYF
>17|-|TRBV2|TRBJ2-6|TRBD1
TGTGCCAGCAGGCCAGGGACAGCTAGATCTGGGGCCAACGTCCTGACTTTC
CASRPGTARSGANVLTF
>14|-|TRBV6-5|TRBJ1-1|TRBD1
TGTGCCAGCAACCAACAGGGGATGAACACTGAAGCTTTCTTT
CASNQQGMNTEAFF
>14|-|TRBV4-2|TRBJ1-1|-
TGTGCCAGCAGCCAAGATCGCAGGGGCACTGAAGCTTTCTTT
CASSQDRRGTEAFF
>12|-|TRBV10-3|TRBJ2-7|TRBD2
TGTGCCATCCTAAGCGGGAGCTACGAGCAGTACTTC
CAILSGSYEQYF
>15|-|TRBV28|TRBJ2-3|TRBD2
TGTGCCAGCAGCCCAGCGGGAGGTGATACAGATACGCAGTATTTT
CASSPAGGDTDTQYF
>16|-|TRBV6-2/TRBV6-3|TRBJ2-1|TRBD2
TGTGCCAGCAGTACCTTTTGGAGCGGGGGGTACAATGAGCAGTTCTTC
CASSTFWSGGYNEQFF
>14|-|TRBV11-1|TRBJ2-5|TRBD2
TGTGCCAGCAGCTTAGGACTAGCCCCAGAGACCCAGTACTTC
CASSLGLAPETQYF
>18|-|TRBV19|TRBJ2-7|-
TGTGCCAGTAGCAATGCTCAGTTCGCCGGGACTCGGACGTACGAGCAGTACTTC
CASSNAQFAGTRTYEQYF
>13|-|TRBV6-5|TRBJ1-2|-
TGTGCCAGCAGCCACGAGGGCCCCTATGGCTACACCTTC
CASSHEGPYGYTF
>12|once|TRBV30|TRBJ2-7|-
TGTGCCTGGAGTCCCCAGGAGGGCGAGCAGTACTTC
CAWSPQEGEQYF
>15|-|TRBV12-5|TRBJ2-3|TRBD2
TGTGCTAGTGGCCCGACTAGCGGGGGGGAGGATACGCAGTATTTT
CASGPTSGGEDTQYF
>12|-|TRBV12-3/TRBV12-4|TRBJ2-5|TRBD2
TGTGCCAGCAGTTCGTCGGGAGGTTTCGAGTACTTC
CASSSSGGFEYF
>13|-|TRBV21-1|TRBJ2-7|-
TGTGCCAGTCTTTCGGGACACCTCTACGAGCAGTACTTC
CASLSGHLYEQYF
>15|-|TRBV5-1|TRBJ2-1|TRBD2
TGCGCCAGCACCCAGGTGGCTAGCGGGAAAGATGAGCAGTTCTTC
CASTQVASGKDEQFF
>13|-|TRBV30|TRBJ1-4|-
TGTGCCTGGAGTGAAGGGGCTAATGAAAAACTGTTTTTT
CAWSEGANEKLFF
>15|-|TRBV19|TRBJ2-7|TRBD1
TGTGCCAGTGACAACGCAGGGGGAGTCCCCTACGAGCAGTACTTC
CASDNAGGVPYEQYF
>15|-|TRBV18|TRBJ1-4|-
TGTGCCAGCTCACCACCGGGACTAGTCGCTGAAAAACTGTTTTTT
CASSPPGLVAEKLFF
>12|few|TRBV18|TRBJ1-1|-
TGTGCCAGCTCCCTTCTGAACACTGAAGCTTTCTTT
CASSLLNTEAFF
>12|-|TRBV5-4|TRBJ1-2|-
TGTGCCAGCAGCTTGGGGAGGAAGGGCTACACCTTC
CASSLGRKGYTF
>16|-|TRBV19|TRBJ2-7|-
TGTGCCAGTAGTGTCCCTCCTAGTAATAGCTCCTACGAGCAGTACTTC
CASSVPPSNSSYEQYF
>14|-|TRBV19|TRBJ2-1|-
TGTGCCAGTAGTACCGGACAGAAAACTAATGAGCAGTTCTTC
CASSTGQKTNEQFF
>15|-|TRBV6-2/TRBV6-3|TRBJ2-5|TRBD2
TGTGCCAGCAGTTACAAGCGGGAGGGCCCAGAGACCCAGTACTTC
CASSYKREGPETQYF
>15|-|TRBV6-7|TRBJ1-2|-
TGTGCCAGCAGTTACTCGTATGCAGGGTCGAATGGCTACACCTTC
CASSYSYAGSNGYTF
>15|-|TRBV18|TRBJ2-3|-
TGTGCCAGCTCAGCCTCAGGTGGAGGAACAGATACGCAGTATTTT
CASSASGGGTDTQYF
>17|-|TRBV4-1|TRBJ2-1|-
TGCGCCAGCAGCCAACTAAGGGCTAGCGTGAAGACCAATGAGCAGTTCTTC
CASSQLRASVKTNEQFF
>13|-|TRBV7-2|TRBJ2-2|-
TGTGCCAGCAGGGGGGGGAACACCGGGGAGCTGTTTTTT
CASRGGNTGELFF
>13|-|TRBV7-8|TRBJ1-4|TRBD1
TGTGCCACCAGGGGGGGACCAGGTGAAAAACTGTTTTTT
CATRGGPGEKLFF
>15|-|TRBV6-2/TRBV6-3|TRBJ2-7|-
TGTGCCAGCAGTTACCGCGAGGTACGACCCTACGAGCAGTACTTC
CASSYREVRPYEQYF
>17|-|TRBV5-1|TRBJ1-1|-
TGCGCCAGCAGCTTGGCCATCACAGGGAATATGAACACTGAAGCTTTCTTT
CASSLAITGNMNTEAFF
>12|-|TRBV12-3/TRBV12-4|TRBJ2-5|-
TGTGCCAGCAGCCCCCTAGGTTTGACCCAGTACTTC
CASSPLGLTQYF